This T cell receptor beta chain was identified during a study of blood T cells in healthy people across ages. The CDR3 covers 16 residues. Per the germline V gene, CDR1 is MNHEY and CDR2 is SMNVEV (reference sequence). The trim removed 7 bases at V and 9 bases at J, leaving 14 bases unmatched. The authors ran a second PCR of roughly 6 to 11 cycles using a sample-barcoded 5' primer and a J-beta primer mix. TCRdb passed the 5' RACE reads through MiXCR, listing each CDR3 protein once. The sample consists of around 1.1 million distinct CDR3 sequences, 35% to 40% of them appearing once. The chain combines TRBV27 with TRBJ2-1, with 11 bases matching TRBD2. The receptor's source is a man aged 18 to 29 in good health. The sequenced sample consisted of blood. CDR3 in amino acids: CASKTSGGHLASEQFF. The CDR3 nucleotides are TGTGCCAGCAAAACTAGCGGGGGCCATTTGGCCAGTGAGCAGTTCTTC.